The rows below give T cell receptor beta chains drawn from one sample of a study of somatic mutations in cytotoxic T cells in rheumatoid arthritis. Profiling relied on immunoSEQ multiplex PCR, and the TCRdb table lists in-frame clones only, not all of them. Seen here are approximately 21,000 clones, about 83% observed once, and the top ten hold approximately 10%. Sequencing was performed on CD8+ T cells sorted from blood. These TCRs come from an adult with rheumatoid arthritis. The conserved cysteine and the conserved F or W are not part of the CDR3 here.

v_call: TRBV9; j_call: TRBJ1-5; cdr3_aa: ASSVVTYSNQPQH
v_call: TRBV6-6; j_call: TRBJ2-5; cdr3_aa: ASRMTGGEETQY
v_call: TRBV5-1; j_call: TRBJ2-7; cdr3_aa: ASSLPSGVINEQY
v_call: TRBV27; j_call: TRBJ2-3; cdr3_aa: ASSLSLDVSDTQY
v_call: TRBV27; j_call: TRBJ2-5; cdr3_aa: ATSTARRQETQY
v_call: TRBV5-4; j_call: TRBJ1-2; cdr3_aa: ASSRAGSPDYGYT
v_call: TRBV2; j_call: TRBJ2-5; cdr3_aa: ASRKGELVRETQY
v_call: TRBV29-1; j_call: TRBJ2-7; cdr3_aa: SVRTGNGEQY
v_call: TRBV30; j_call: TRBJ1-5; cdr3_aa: AWRRDCLNQPQH
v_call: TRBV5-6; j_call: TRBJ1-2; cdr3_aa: ASSLGAGRWGYT
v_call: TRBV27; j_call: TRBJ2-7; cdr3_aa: ASSLIRFGGIDEQY
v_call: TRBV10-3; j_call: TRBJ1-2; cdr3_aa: AISLSGGTDGYT
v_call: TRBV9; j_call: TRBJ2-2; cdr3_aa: ASSVENRPNTGELF
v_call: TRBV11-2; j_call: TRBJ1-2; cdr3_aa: ASSPFRDYNYGYT
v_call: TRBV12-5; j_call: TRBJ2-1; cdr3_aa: ASGTERVGNEQF
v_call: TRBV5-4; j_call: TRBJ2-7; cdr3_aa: ASSGGTSGGPREQY
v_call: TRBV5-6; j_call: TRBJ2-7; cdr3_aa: ASSLPSLSSYEQY
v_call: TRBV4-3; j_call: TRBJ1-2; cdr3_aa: ASSQDWRSPANYGYT
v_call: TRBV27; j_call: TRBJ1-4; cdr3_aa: ASSLIGTYTATNEKLF
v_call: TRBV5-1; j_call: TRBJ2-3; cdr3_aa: ASAGTGGTDTQY
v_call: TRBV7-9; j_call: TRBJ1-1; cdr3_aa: ASSLDPGLTEAF
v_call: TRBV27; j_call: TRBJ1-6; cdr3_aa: ASSFASFGGNSPLH
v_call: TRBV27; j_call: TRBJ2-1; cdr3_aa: ASSLGGIYNEQF
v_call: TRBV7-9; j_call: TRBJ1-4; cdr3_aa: ASSLNREGEKLF
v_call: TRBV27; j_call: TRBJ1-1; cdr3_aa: ASSVLMNTEAF
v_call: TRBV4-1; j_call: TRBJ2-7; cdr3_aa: ASSQEDQLIKTYEQY
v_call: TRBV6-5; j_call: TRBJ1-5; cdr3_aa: ASSYGSGNQPQH
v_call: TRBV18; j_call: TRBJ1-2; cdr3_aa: ASSPGTGEGYT
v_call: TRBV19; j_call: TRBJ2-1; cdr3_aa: ATLERREQF
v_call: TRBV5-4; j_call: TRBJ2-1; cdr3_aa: ASKGEDNEQF
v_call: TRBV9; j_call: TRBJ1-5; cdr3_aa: ASSVAAGGNQPQH